The T cell receptor (beta chain) under discussion was sequenced for a study of cytomegalovirus exposure and HLA in healthy donors. The PCR made use of 60 Vbeta and 13 Jbeta primers. Data came from immunoSEQ multiplex PCR; TCRdb stores just in-frame clones and leaves some out. The table has 180,000 or so clones, 80% seen once. This CDR3 has 13 residues. V lost 6 bases and J lost 0, with 8 bases in between. Germline V gives CDR1 SGHRS, CDR2 YFSETQ. This clonotype was sampled from a woman aged 45-65 years in good health and CMV-seropositive. The sample consisted of PBMCs. The chain is built from TRBV5-1 and TRBJ2-3; D perhaps matches TRBD1 (6 bases). In DNA form, the CDR3 reads TGCGCCAGCACAGACAGGAGCACAGATACGCAGTATTTT. Translation: CASTDRSTDTQYF.